This T cell receptor (beta chain) was profiled in a study of blood T cell repertoires in COVID-19. Study details: COVID-19 samples from acute and convalescent phases originated in the United States, Italy and Spain.

Original methodology: The authors estimated nucleated cell counts from reference gene primer amplification. Assay used: immunoSEQ multiplex PCR; TCRdb lists only in-frame clones, some missing. D and trimming come from the DNA, and the V and J calls and clone size come from that table. The sample consists of roughly 90,000 clones, approximately 85% of them appearing once. Seattle's cohort entered during active infection and was followed longitudinally. The V segment lost 4 bases and the J segment 7 bases; nucleotides outside the gene matches: 11. This CDR3 has 16 amino acids. Per the germline V gene, CDR1 is MNHNS and CDR2 is SASEGT.

The receptor was derived from an elderly woman with COVID-19, enrolled during active disease. The V gene is TRBV6-1, the J gene TRBJ2-5, with 11 bases matching TRBD2. The sample was peripheral blood. CDR3 nucleotides: TGTGCCAGCAGTGTGGGTCTACTAGCGGGAGTTGCGACCCAGTACTTC. Its protein product is CASSVGLLAGVATQYF.